This T cell receptor beta chain stems from a study of cytomegalovirus exposure and HLA in healthy donors. In the study overall: Unique TCRs numbering about 87 million, obtained from HLA-typed donors, made up an early data release.

Study outcomes and limitations: Reportedly, cytomegalovirus status was diagnosed with high sensitivity and specificity. Rates of TCR association differed by HLA locus in a later analysis, with DRB1 highest and HLA-C lowest. At a 0.05 false discovery rate, a later analysis found around 17,000 TCR beta sequences to be associated with HLA alleles.

This CDR3 has 15 amino acids. CDR1 is SGHVS and CDR2 is FNYEAQ in the germline V gene. Trimming removed 1 base from V and 7 bases from J, with 14 bases in between. Concerning this clone itself: Its antigen is as yet unknown.

Use of 60 Vbeta and 13 Jbeta primers characterized the PCR. Only in-frame clones appear in the TCRdb table, and some are missing; sequencing was by immunoSEQ multiplex PCR. The top ten clones hold roughly 6% of a sample with 200,000 or so clones, roughly 80% of them seen once. The sample consisted of PBMCs. V and J are TRBV7-6 and TRBJ2-1, with D perhaps matching TRBD2 (6 bases). The receptor was isolated from a woman aged 25 to 39 in good health and CMV-seropositive. Here the CDR3 reads CASSLGGGKANEQFF. CDR3 nucleotides: TGTGCCAGCAGCTTAGGAGGCGGGAAGGCGAATGAGCAGTTCTTC.